The T cell receptor beta chain described here comes from a study of cytomegalovirus exposure and HLA in healthy donors. In the study overall: Out of fewer than 500 genotyped donors, about 80% belonged to the Caucasian-associated ancestry cluster. Study findings and constraints: Rarity characterized most TCR sequences, yet some public TCRs appeared in many donors. Several top significant clusters appeared, in a later analysis, to be linked to common viral pathogens. TCR beta chains numbering some 160 were designated cytomegalovirus-associated.

The study ran its PCR with 60 Vbeta and 13 Jbeta primers. Method: immunoSEQ multiplex PCR; TCRdb's copy keeps in-frame clones and lacks some. The repertoire has some 150,000 clones, approximately 85% of them found once; the top ten carry roughly 6.8%. Concerning this clone: Its antigen is as yet unknown.

V lost 0 bases and J lost 3, with 13 bases in between. The germline V gene encodes CDR1 SGHRS and CDR2 YFSETQ. CDR3 length: 15 amino acids. The chain recombines TRBV5-1 with TRBJ2-7, with a weak D call TRBD2 (6 bases). Specimen: PBMCs. The TCR originated in a man aged 45-65 years in good health and CMV-seropositive. The CDR3 DNA reads as TGCGCCAGCAGCTTGGGTCGGGGGTTAGGCTACGAGCAGTACTTC. Protein: CASSLGRGLGYEQYF.